These 4 T cell receptor beta chains came from one sample sequenced in a study of blood T cell repertoires in COVID-19. Produced via immunoSEQ multiplex PCR; TCRdb's table is partial and in-frame only. Of tens of thousands of clones listed, 65% to 85% were seen once; the top ten hold 18%. The sequenced material came from peripheral blood. The receptors here all came from a woman aged 55-69 years with acute or convalescent COVID-19.

The rearrangement links TRBV7-3 to TRBJ2-1, with D perhaps matching TRBD2 (5 bases). The V gene's germline CDR1 is SGHTA and CDR2 FQGTGA. With 1 base removed from V and 5 bases from J, the gap between germline ends came to 12 bases. The CDR3 spans 15 residues. CDR3 in amino acids: CASSLMYGENNEQFF. The CDR3 coding sequence is TGTGCCAGCAGCTTAATGTATGGGGAGAACAATGAGCAGTTCTTC. The complete variable domain, with remaining parts taken from reference TRBV7-3 and TRBJ2-1, reads GAGVSQTPSNKVTEKGKYVELRCDPISGHTALYWYRQSLGQGPEFLIYFQGTGAADDSGLPNDRFFAVRPEGSVSTLKIQRTERGDSAVYLCASSLMYGENNEQFFGPGTRLTVL.

J is TRBJ2-5 and V is TRBV5-5; 7 bases agree with TRBD1. The CDR3 has 16 residues. Losses at the gene ends were 0 bases for V and 5 bases for J; bases not matched to a gene: 10. Germline CDR1 and CDR2: SGHKS and YYEKEE (reference sequence). The CDR3 nucleotides read TGTGCCAGCAGCTTGGTTGGGACAGACCAATGGGAGACCCAGTACTTC. The encoded protein is CASSLVGTDQWETQYF.

This chain links TRBV9 with TRBJ2-3; a weak D match, TRBD2 (6 bases). There are 14 residues in the CDR3. V was trimmed by 0 bases and J by 5 bases, leaving 10 bases between them. The V gene's germline CDR1 is SGDLS and CDR2 YYNGEE. Here the CDR3 reads CASSVVAVGDTQYF. CDR3 nucleotides: TGTGCCAGCAGCGTAGTAGCGGTAGGAGATACGCAGTATTTT.

The rearrangement joins TRBV7-8 to TRBJ2-4; 7 bases align to TRBD1. There are 16 residues in the CDR3. J gave up 0 bases and V 5 bases, and 7 bases lay outside the gene matches. Germline V gene data show CDR1 as SGHVS and CDR2 as FQNEAQ. The CDR3 is CASSVGQAVAKNIQYF. The CDR3 coding sequence is TGTGCCAGCAGCGTAGGACAGGCTGTAGCCAAAAACATTCAGTACTTC.